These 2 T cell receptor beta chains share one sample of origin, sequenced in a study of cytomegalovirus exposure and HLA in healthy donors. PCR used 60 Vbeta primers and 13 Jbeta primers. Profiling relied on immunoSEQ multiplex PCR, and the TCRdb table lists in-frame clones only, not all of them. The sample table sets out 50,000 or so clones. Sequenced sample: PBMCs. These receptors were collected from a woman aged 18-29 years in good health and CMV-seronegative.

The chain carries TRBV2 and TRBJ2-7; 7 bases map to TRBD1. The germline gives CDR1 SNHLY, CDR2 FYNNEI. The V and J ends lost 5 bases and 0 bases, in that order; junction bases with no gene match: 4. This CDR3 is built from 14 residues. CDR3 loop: CASSNRQGSYEQYF. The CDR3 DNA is TGTGCCAGCAGTAACCGACAGGGCTCCTACGAGCAGTACTTC.

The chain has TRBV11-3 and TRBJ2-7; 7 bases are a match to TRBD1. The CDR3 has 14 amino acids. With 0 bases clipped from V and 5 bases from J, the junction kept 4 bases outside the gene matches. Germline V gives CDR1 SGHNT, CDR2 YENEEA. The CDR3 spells CASSLDGRGNEQYF. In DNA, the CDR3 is TGTGCCAGCAGCTTAGATGGCAGGGGGAACGAGCAGTACTTC. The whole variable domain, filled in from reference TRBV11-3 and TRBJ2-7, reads EAGVVQSPRYKIIEKKQPVAFWCNPISGHNTLYWYLQNLGQGPELLIRYENEEAVDDSQLPKDRFSAERLKGVDSTLKIQPAELGDSAVYLCASSLDGRGNEQYFGPGTRLTVT.